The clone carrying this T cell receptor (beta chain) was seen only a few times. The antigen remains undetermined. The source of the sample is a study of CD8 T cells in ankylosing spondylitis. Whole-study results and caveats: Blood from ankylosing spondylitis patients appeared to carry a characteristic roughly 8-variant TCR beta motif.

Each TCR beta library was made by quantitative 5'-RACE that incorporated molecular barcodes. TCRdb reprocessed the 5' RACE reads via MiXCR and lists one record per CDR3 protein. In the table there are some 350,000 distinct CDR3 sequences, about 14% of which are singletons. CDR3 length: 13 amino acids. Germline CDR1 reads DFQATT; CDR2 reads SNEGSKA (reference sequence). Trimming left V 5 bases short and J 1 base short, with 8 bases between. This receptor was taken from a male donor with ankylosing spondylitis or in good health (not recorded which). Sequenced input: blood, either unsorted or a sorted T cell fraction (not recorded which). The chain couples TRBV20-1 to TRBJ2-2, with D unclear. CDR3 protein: CSASPGNTGELFF. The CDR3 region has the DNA TGCAGTGCTTCCCCAGGGAACACCGGGGAGCTGTTTTTT.